The rows below give T cell receptor beta chains drawn from one sample of a study of T-cell reconstitution after alpha-beta-depleted transplantation in children. From the PCR reads, TCRdb called clonotypes with MiXCR, one entry per CDR3 protein. Among roughly 350,000 distinct CDR3 sequences, roughly 16% were seen once, and the ten largest hold approximately 44%. Sample: PBMCs, mostly from graft donor cells, taken 360 days after TCRalphabeta/CD19-depleted stem cell transplant. The origin of the receptors is a male patient between 2 and 9 years old who had a stem cell transplant for acute lymphoblastic leukemia, so the T cells may come from the graft donor. Each CDR3 is given with its conserved first and last residue. A D gene is named only where the DNA matches it firmly. Not all rows give a size; the values are once, few, many and, for expanded clones, a class.

cdr3_nt	cdr3_aa	v_call	j_call	d_call	clone_size
TGCAGCGTCGGGGGTCTAGCGGGACAGGATGAGCAGTTCTTC	CSVGGLAGQDEQFF	TRBV29-1	TRBJ2-1	-	many
TGCGCCAGCAGCCGTGGAACAGGGAATGGGGTCGGCGGGGAGCTGTTTTTT	CASSRGTGNGVGGELFF	TRBV5-1	TRBJ2-2	-	-
TGCAGTGCTAGGAAAGCAATTACCCCTAACGAGCAGTACTTC	CSARKAITPNEQYF	TRBV20-1	TRBJ2-7	-	few
TGCAGTGCTGTCCGGGACTATCTCTACACAGATACGCAGTATTTT	CSAVRDYLYTDTQYF	TRBV20-1	TRBJ2-3	TRBD2	few
TGCAGCGTTGAAGATTGGACAGGTGGAGACTACGAGCAGTACTTC	CSVEDWTGGDYEQYF	TRBV29-1	TRBJ2-7	TRBD1	many
TGTGCCAGCAGTTACTCCTGGGACACCGGGGAGCTGTTTTTT	CASSYSWDTGELFF	TRBV6-5	TRBJ2-2	-	many
TGCAGTGCTAGAGTAGGGGGAAATACGTTAGATTCACCCCTCCACTTT	CSARVGGNTLDSPLHF	TRBV20-1	TRBJ1-6	-	few
TGTGCCACTTCGATGTGGCGGACTTACAATGAGCAGTTCTTC	CATSMWRTYNEQFF	TRBV12-3/TRBV12-4	TRBJ2-1	-	few
TGCGCCAGCAGCCTACGGTTGGTAGCGGGAGGACCTAAGGGCTCCTACAATGAGCAGTTCTTC	CASSLRLVAGGPKGSYNEQFF	TRBV5-1	TRBJ2-1	TRBD2	-
TGTGCCAGCAGTTCGGGCAGCGCACAAGAGACCCAGTACTTC	CASSSGSAQETQYF	TRBV6-2/TRBV6-3	TRBJ2-5	-	few
TGTGCCAGCAGCGCTTTCAGCTACAATGAGCAGTTCTTC	CASSAFSYNEQFF	TRBV9	TRBJ2-1	-	many
TGTGCCAGCAGCGTATCCTCTAGCCCCGGGGAGCTGTTTTTT	CASSVSSSPGELFF	TRBV9	TRBJ2-2	-	few
TGTGCCAGCAGCCAATTGGACCCGAGCACAGATACGCAGTATTTT	CASSQLDPSTDTQYF	TRBV14	TRBJ2-3	-	few
TGTGCCAGCACCTCCGACAGGGGATTTACCTACGAGCAGTACTTC	CASTSDRGFTYEQYF	TRBV7-8	TRBJ2-7	TRBD1	-
TGTGCCAGCATCCATGGGGTGGCCCAGCATTTT	CASIHGVAQHF	TRBV6-2/TRBV6-3	TRBJ1-5	-	few
TGTGCCAGCAGCCAAGAAGCGGGAGGGAGGCAAGAGACCCAGTACTTC	CASSQEAGGRQETQYF	TRBV4-2	TRBJ2-5	TRBD2	few
TGTGCCAGCAGCTTGGGCGGGAGGGCCGGGACCGGGGAGCTGTTTTTT	CASSLGGRAGTGELFF	TRBV7-2	TRBJ2-2	TRBD2	-
TGCAGTGCTAGCCGTTTAACTGAAGCTTTCTTT	CSASRLTEAFF	TRBV20-1	TRBJ1-1	-	-
TGTGCCAGCAGTCATAATAGCGGCCCTACCTACGAGCAGTACTTC	CASSHNSGPTYEQYF	TRBV7-9	TRBJ2-7	-	-
TGTGCCAGCACCCTTCAAGCGGGGGGCAAAAACATTCAGTACTTC	CASTLQAGGKNIQYF	TRBV28	TRBJ2-4	TRBD2	few
TGTGCCAGCAGTGTCGGGGATAGACTCACAGATACGCAGTATTTT	CASSVGDRLTDTQYF	TRBV12-3/TRBV12-4	TRBJ2-3	-	few
TGTGCCAGCAGCCCCGGGACTAGCGGGATTTTGGTTGAGCAGTTCTTC	CASSPGTSGILVEQFF	TRBV7-9	TRBJ2-1	TRBD2	-
TGTGCTAGTGGTTCCGGGACAGGGGGCTACACCGGGGAGCTGTTTTTT	CASGSGTGGYTGELFF	TRBV12-5	TRBJ2-2	TRBD1	few
TGTGCTAGCAGCTTAGCCCAGGGCGACATTCAGTACTTC	CASSLAQGDIQYF	TRBV7-7	TRBJ2-4	-	few
TGTGCCAGCAGCTTCAGAAATTGGGTCGCGAACACCGGGGAGCTGTTTTTT	CASSFRNWVANTGELFF	TRBV7-9	TRBJ2-2	-	once
TGTGCCATCAGGGCCCGGGGGGAAGGAGGATCACCCCTCCACTTT	CAIRARGEGGSPLHF	TRBV10-3	TRBJ1-6	-	many
TGTGCCAGCAGTTACCTAGCGGGGGGCAAGAAGACCCAGTACTTC	CASSYLAGGKKTQYF	TRBV6-5	TRBJ2-5	TRBD2	many
TGTGCCAGCAGTCTGCGGAGGCCCCCAGATACGCAGTATTTT	CASSLRRPPDTQYF	TRBV12-3/TRBV12-4	TRBJ2-3	-	many
TGTGCCAGCAACATGAGGGCTGAAGAGACCCAGTACTTC	CASNMRAEETQYF	TRBV5-6	TRBJ2-5	-	few
TGTGCCAGCAGTTGGTCCGGTTTGAACACTGAAGCTTTCTTT	CASSWSGLNTEAFF	TRBV27	TRBJ1-1	-	-
TGCGCCAGCAGCCCGGACAGAAGCACAGATACGCAGTATTTT	CASSPDRSTDTQYF	TRBV5-1	TRBJ2-3	-	many
TGTGCCTGGGACAGTGTTTTTGGAAGCTCCTACGAGCAGTACTTC	CAWDSVFGSSYEQYF	TRBV30	TRBJ2-7	-	-